The 23 T cell receptor beta chains below were found in one sample sequenced in a study of CD8 T cells in ankylosing spondylitis. TCRdb processed the 5' RACE reads anew with MiXCR; each CDR3 protein has one entry. The sample lists 310,000 or so distinct CDR3 sequences, 15% to 20% occurring once. The source material was blood, either unsorted or a sorted T cell fraction (not recorded which). These receptors came from a male donor with ankylosing spondylitis or in good health (not recorded which).

This clonotype showed up just a few times. This chain links TRBV12-3 or TRBV12-4 with TRBJ2-2; tentative D call: TRBD2 (6 bases). The CDR3 sequence is 17 residues long. Trimming left V 4 bases short and J 8 bases short, with 23 bases between. In DNA, the CDR3 is TGTGCCAGCAGTTCACAAATGGCGGGATTGGCTGCGGGGGAGCTGTTTTTT. It is translated as CASSSQMAGLAAGELFF.

At least ten counts were recorded for this clonotype. The rearrangement links TRBV5-1 to TRBJ2-3; unclear D gene. The CDR3 totals 14 residues. Germline assignment: CDR1 SGHRS and CDR2 YFSETQ. V lost 0 bases and J 2 bases, leaving 7 bases between the germline ends. For the CDR3, the DNA is TGCGCCAGCAGCTTGGGAGACACCACAGATACGCAGTATTTT. This gives the protein CASSLGDTTDTQYF.

This chain joins TRBV11-1 and TRBJ2-1, with 9 bases aligning to TRBD2. Looked up from germline, CDR1 is SGHAT and CDR2 is FQDESV (reference sequence). The J segment lost 7 bases and the V segment lost 5 bases, leaving 6 bases of the junction unmatched. CDR3 size: 14 residues. The CDR3 DNA reads TGTGCCAGCAGCAGAGCGGGGGGTCGGAATGAGCAGTTCTTC. It specifies CASSRAGGRNEQFF.

This clonotype has a count of ten or more. J is TRBJ1-2 and V is TRBV28, with D perhaps TRBD1 (6 bases). The CDR3 extends over 13 amino acids. The germline CDR1 and CDR2 sequences are MDHEN and SYDVKM. V gave up 8 bases and J gave up 5 bases, with 15 bases separating them. The CDR3 is CASEDSTGYGYTF. The CDR3, as DNA: TGTGCCAGCGAGGACAGTACAGGATATGGCTACACCTTC.

This rearrangement joins TRBV25-1 to TRBJ1-1, with 9 bases aligning to TRBD1. Per the germline V gene, CDR1 is MGHDK and CDR2 is SYGVNS. This CDR3 contains 15 residues. With V trimmed by 9 bases and J by 0 bases, 8 bases remained unmatched. Written as DNA, the CDR3 is TGTGCCAGTTCTAGAGGGACAGGGATGAACACTGAAGCTTTCTTT. Its protein product is CASSRGTGMNTEAFF.

This clonotype was counted at least ten times. This chain's CDR3 is CASSRTSGGSSYNEQFF. CDR3 nucleotides: TGCGCCAGCAGCCGGACTAGCGGGGGGAGCTCCTACAATGAGCAGTTCTTC. The chain recombines TRBV5-1 with TRBJ2-1, with 14 bases that match TRBD2. This CDR3 has 17 residues. J was trimmed by 0 bases and V by 4 bases; bases with no gene match: 3. Germline CDR1 reads SGHRS; CDR2 reads YFSETQ.

This clonotype showed up just a few times. The V and J genes are TRBV20-1 and TRBJ2-3; 11 bases are a match to TRBD2. The ends lost 6 bases at V and 6 bases at J; junction bases unmatched: 5. The germline gives CDR1 DFQATT, CDR2 SNEGSKA (reference sequence). This CDR3 region has 13 residues. As DNA, the CDR3 is TGCAGTGCCTCTAGCGGGAGGATGGATACGCAGTATTTT. Translating it yields CSASSGRMDTQYF.

This rearrangement joins TRBV2 to TRBJ1-2; D is unresolved. CDR1 SNHLY and CDR2 FYNNEI come from the germline V gene. Trimming pared 0 bases from V and 10 bases from J, leaving 18 bases between. The CDR3 spans 15 residues. The CDR3 is CASSEALHALQVYTF. CDR3 DNA sequence: TGTGCCAGCAGTGAAGCGCTTCATGCCCTTCAAGTCTACACCTTC.

This clonotype was recorded at least ten times. The genes are TRBV20-1 and TRBJ2-4; TRBD2 agrees at 11 bases. CDR1 and CDR2 from the germline V gene are DFQATT and SNEGSKA (reference sequence). The CDR3 is 15 amino acids. V dropped 5 bases and J dropped 9; count of bases not matched to a gene: 12. CDR3 coding DNA: TGCAGTGCTCCACAGCTACTAGCGGGGGCAGGCATTCAGTACTTC. Translated, it gives CSAPQLLAGAGIQYF.

This clonotype was picked up a small number of times. This sequence joins TRBV29-1 and TRBJ2-3; D tentatively fits TRBD1 or TRBD2 (5 bases each). CDR3 size: 13 residues. The ends were cut back, 6 bases at V and 6 bases at J, with 16 bases in the middle. Germline V gene sequence: CDR1 SQVTM, CDR2 ANQGSEA. This CDR3 reads CSVPGPRRDTQYF. The CDR3 bases are TGCAGCGTCCCGGGACCGCGCCGTGATACGCAGTATTTT.

The chain joins TRBV13 to TRBJ1-3; possibly TRBD1 for D (5 bases). The germline CDR1 and CDR2 sequences are PRHDT and FYEKMQ (reference sequence). The V end was cut by 4 bases, the J end by 1 base, with 11 bases between. The CDR3 runs 15 residues. For the CDR3, the DNA is TGTGCCAGCAGCTCTCAGACAGAATCTGGAAACACCATATATTTT. It is translated as CASSSQTESGNTIYF. Variable domain in full (rest from reference TRBV13 and TRBJ1-3): AAGVIQSPRHLIKEKRETATLKCYPIPRHDTVYWYQQGPGQDPQFLISFYEKMQSDKGSIPDRFSAQQFSDYHSELNMSSLELGDSALYFCASSSQTESGNTIYFGEGSWLTVV.

This chain links TRBV10-3 with TRBJ2-3; TRBD2 matches 15 bases. Per germline, CDR1 ENHRY and CDR2 SYGVKD. Germline trimming cut 3 bases from V and 7 bases from J; bases unmatched to any gene: 5. The CDR3 runs to 16 residues. CDR3 loop: CAISDGTSGGRNTQYF. In DNA, the CDR3 is TGTGCCATCAGTGACGGGACTAGCGGGGGGAGGAATACGCAGTATTTT.

The rearrangement links TRBV5-1 to TRBJ1-6; D possibly corresponds to TRBD1 (5 bases). Germline V CDR1 and CDR2: SGHRS, YFSETQ. V was cut by 0 bases and J by 7 bases, with 11 bases left in between. This CDR3 is built from 15 residues. The CDR3 DNA reads as TGCGCCAGCAGCTTGGCCGGCAGGGTGAATTCACCCCTCCACTTT. Its translation: CASSLAGRVNSPLHF.

In this sample, this clonotype turned up a few times. The rearrangement links TRBV27 to TRBJ1-1; TRBD1 is a possible D gene (6 bases). The CDR3 covers 16 residues. Trimming pared 5 bases from V and 5 bases from J, leaving 21 bases between. Germline values: CDR1 MNHEY, CDR2 SMNVEV (reference sequence). The CDR3 sequence: CASSPPGHSLGTEAFF. CDR3 nucleotide sequence: TGTGCCAGCAGTCCCCCGGGACACTCTTTGGGGACTGAAGCTTTCTTT.

This chain uses TRBV12-5 with TRBJ2-2; D gene unclear. V was clipped by 5 bases and J by 4 bases, with 8 bases between them. Looked up from germline, CDR1 is LGHNT and CDR2 is FRNRAP. The CDR3 consists of 13 residues. CDR3 amino acids: CASGVGITGELFF. DNA for the CDR3: TGTGCTAGTGGTGTTGGTATCACCGGGGAGCTGTTTTTT.

This clonotype was seen more than once but under ten times. One junction end does not reproduce the germline sequence, and a read error may be involved. V is TRBV6-6 and J is TRBJ2-1; D is possibly TRBD1 or TRBD2 (5 bases each). This CDR3 has 11 residues. Germline loops: CDR1 MNHNY, CDR2 SVGAGI (reference sequence). The CDR3 DNA reads TGTGCCAGCAGTTACGGGGACCTTTCGGTCTTC. It translates to CASSYGDLSVF.

The chain links TRBV11-2 to TRBJ2-2; D possibly corresponds to TRBD2 (6 bases). Trimming removed 2 bases from V and 4 bases from J, with 14 bases in between. Germline values: CDR1 SGHAT, CDR2 FQNNGV. The CDR3 has 16 residues. The chain's CDR3 is CASSLTAGSLTGELFF. Here the CDR3 DNA reads TGTGCCAGCAGCTTAACCGCCGGGAGCCTCACCGGGGAGCTGTTTTTT. The whole variable domain, filled in from reference TRBV11-2 and TRBJ2-2, reads EAGVAQSPRYKIIEKRQSVAFWCNPISGHATLYWYQQILGQGPKLLIQFQNNGVVDDSQLPKDRFSAERLKGVDSTLKIQPAKLEDSAVYLCASSLTAGSLTGELFFGEGSRLTVL.

This clonotype has a handful of counts. The V call is TRBV14, the J call TRBJ2-2, with D uncertain. The CDR3 consists of 13 residues. Germline CDR1 is SGHDN and CDR2 is FVKESK. The V end lost 3 bases, the J end lost 10 bases, and 12 bases lay between the germline ends. Here the CDR3 DNA reads TGTGCCAGCAGCCATGCGGTCAATTCGGAGCTGTTTTTT. As protein: CASSHAVNSELFF.

This clonotype appeared a few times. This rearrangement joins TRBV5-1 to TRBJ2-2; 8 bases are shared with TRBD2. CDR3 length equals 16 residues. Trimming at V came to 3 bases and at J to 2 bases, leaving 6 bases not matched to a gene. Per germline, CDR1 SGHRS and CDR2 YFSETQ. CDR3: CASSSGGGLNTGELFF. The CDR3 DNA follows: TGCGCCAGCAGCTCGGGAGGGGGACTTAACACCGGGGAGCTGTTTTTT.

About this clonotype: A single base separates this from a much larger clone, so it may be a read error. This rearrangement joins TRBV14 to TRBJ1-1; D call uncertain. The CDR3 has 14 residues. Germline V gene data show CDR1 as SGHDN and CDR2 as FVKESK. The CDR3 DNA is TGTGCCAGCAGCCTCTTGACGGGGAACACTGAAGGTTTCTTT. It yields the protein CASSLLTGNTEGFF.

The gene calls are TRBV20-1 and TRBJ2-6, with TRBD2 matching 7 bases. V shed 3 bases and J 2 bases; nucleotides not matched to a gene: 1. Germline CDR1 DFQATT, CDR2 SNEGSKA (reference sequence). This CDR3 spans 14 amino acids. The CDR3 region is CSASSGAGANVLTF. The CDR3 bases are TGCAGTGCTAGCAGCGGGGCTGGGGCCAACGTCCTGACTTTC.

This clonotype was observed at least ten times. This chain connects TRBV28 to TRBJ2-7, with TRBD1 identical over 7 bases. The CDR3 covers 13 residues. Unmatched junction bases numbered 0, after V lost 2 bases and J lost 2 bases. From germline, CDR1 is MDHEN and CDR2 SYDVKM. The CDR3 loop reads CASSLGTAYEQYV. The CDR3 coding sequence is TGTGCCAGCAGTTTAGGGACAGCCTACGAGCAGTACGTC.

This clonotype has a handful of counts. The chain couples TRBV12-3 or TRBV12-4 to TRBJ1-2; D perhaps matches TRBD1 (6 bases). Trimming stripped 4 bases from V and 3 bases from J, with 9 bases between. The CDR3 is 13 amino acids. CDR3: CASSSDSYYGYTF. The CDR3 DNA follows: TGTGCCAGCAGTTCGGACAGCTACTATGGCTACACCTTC.